These T cell receptor beta chains were read from a single sample in a study of tumor-infiltrating lymphocytes in primary liver carcinoma. TCRdb passed the multiplex PCR reads through MiXCR, listing each CDR3 protein once. The sample lists 250,000 to 400,000 distinct CDR3 sequences, about 60% occurring once. The sequencing input was peripheral blood. Receptor source: a man aged 40-49 years with primary liver carcinoma and hepatitis B virus infection. Both conserved end residues are part of each CDR3. A D gene is named only where the DNA matches it firmly. Where a row states a size, it is once, few, many or the class of an expanded clone; other rows omit it.

few | TRBJ2-4 | TRBV5-4 | - | 16 | TGTGCCAGCAGCACAGGACAAGTGGGAGCCAAAAACATTCAGTACTTC | CASSTGQVGAKNIQYF
few | TRBJ2-2 | TRBV5-5 | - | 16 | TGTGCCAGCAGGCTTCAAACACTTGGAGGGATCGGGGAGCTGTTTTTT | CASRLQTLGGIGELFF
- | TRBJ2-7 | TRBV11-1 | - | 14 | TGTGCCAGCAGTCCCGGGCCTACTGAGACCGGGCAATACTTC | CASSPGPTETGQYF
many | TRBJ2-7 | TRBV29-1 | - | 12 | TGCAGCGTCCAGACTGATTCCTACGAGCAGTACTTC | CSVQTDSYEQYF
once | TRBJ1-4 | TRBV5-4 | TRBD1 | 17 | TGTGCTAGCAGCTCCTCAGGGGGTTTAACACAAGGCGAAAAACTGTTTTTT | CASSSSGGLTQGEKLFF
- | TRBJ2-7 | TRBV5-6 | - | 14 | TGTGCCAGCAGCTTGGTTGGCAGGGTGGGGGAGCAGTACTTC | CASSLVGRVGEQYF
- | TRBJ2-1 | TRBV30 | - | 14 | TGTGCCTGGAGAGGCTTTGGTCTGGGGGGAGAGCAGTTCTTC | CAWRGFGLGGEQFF
- | TRBJ1-1 | TRBV6-5 | TRBD1 | 19 | TGTGCCAGCAGCCGCGAGTGGGGACAGGTGGGGCCACTGAACACTGAAGCTTTCTTT | CASSREWGQVGPLNTEAFF
- | TRBJ1-5 | TRBV25-1 | - | 15 | TGTGCCAGCAGTGAATCAGATTATAACAATCAGCCCCAGCATTTT | CASSESDYNNQPQHF
- | TRBJ2-1 | TRBV6-6 | TRBD2 | 15 | TGTGCCAGCAAGGAGATGACTAGCGGAGACAATGGGCAGTTCTTC | CASKEMTSGDNGQFF
many | TRBJ2-7 | TRBV12-3/TRBV12-4 | - | 14 | TGTGCCAGCAGTCTACCCCCCGGGGGCTACGAGCAGTACTTC | CASSLPPGGYEQYF
- | TRBJ1-3 | TRBV5-6 | - | 14 | TGTGCCAGCAGGAAGGGGTACGCTGGAAACACCATATATTTT | CASRKGYAGNTIYF
- | TRBJ1-1 | TRBV30 | - | 13 | TGTGCCTGGAGTCGCAGTCCTAACACTGAAGCTTTCTTT | CAWSRSPNTEAFF
many | TRBJ2-1 | TRBV29-1 | TRBD1 | 17 | TGCAGCGGTCGGACAGGGGCCAAAGGTCCTTCCTACAATGAGCAGTTCTTC | CSGRTGAKGPSYNEQFF
many | TRBJ1-3 | TRBV7-8 | - | 14 | TGTGCCACCCGGGAGGGGGGAGGTGGAAACACCATATATTTT | CATREGGGGNTIYF
few | TRBJ1-6 | TRBV28 | - | 14 | TGTGCCAGCAGCCCGGGCCAGACCCGTTCACCCCTCCACTTT | CASSPGQTRSPLHF
- | TRBJ2-1 | TRBV12-3/TRBV12-4 | TRBD2 | 17 | TGTGACAACACCCCTACCGGGACTAGCGGTTCCTACAATGAGCAGTTCTTC | CDNTPTGTSGSYNEQFF
few | TRBJ2-5 | TRBV29-1 | - | 14 | TGCAGCGTTGGTGTAGCGGATGGAAGGGAGACCCAGTACTTC | CSVGVADGRETQYF
- | TRBJ1-5 | TRBV14 | - | 13 | TGCGTCAGCAGCCGCGGCAATGGTCAGCCCCAGCATTTT | CVSSRGNGQPQHF
- | TRBJ2-2 | TRBV11-2 | - | 14 | TGTGCCAGCAGCCCGCTGGTATCTGGCGGAGTGCTGTTTTTT | CASSPLVSGGVLFF
- | TRBJ2-2 | TRBV19 | - | 13 | TGTGCCAGTAGTTGGACAAGCACCGGGGAGCTGTTTTTT | CASSWTSTGELFF
- | TRBJ2-7 | TRBV6-6 | TRBD1 | 14 | TGTGCCAGCAGTGTCCCAGGGGGCTGGGACGAGCAGTACTTC | CASSVPGGWDEQYF
- | TRBJ2-1 | TRBV5-5 | TRBD2 | 19 | TGTACTAGCAGCTTAAATGTAGCGGGAGGGCCTGGGGTAGACAATGAGCAGTTCTTC | CTSSLNVAGGPGVDNEQFF
many | TRBJ2-2 | TRBV6-1 | TRBD2 | 15 | TGTGCCAGCATCTCTAGCGGGATGGGCACCGGGGAGCTGTTTTTT | CASISSGMGTGELFF
- | TRBJ2-7 | TRBV12-3/TRBV12-4 | - | 14 | TGTGCCAGCAGTTTCGCCACAATCTCCTACGAGCAGTACTTC | CASSFATISYEQYF
few | TRBJ2-3 | TRBV13 | TRBD2 | 17 | TGTGCCAGCAGCTTAGGCGGACTAGCGGGAATCACAGATACGCAGTATTTT | CASSLGGLAGITDTQYF
- | TRBJ2-3 | TRBV12-3/TRBV12-4 | TRBD2 | 14 | TGTGCCAGCACTTCTAGCGGGAGGGCCGATACGCACTATTTT | CASTSSGRADTHYF
- | TRBJ2-2 | TRBV11-3 | - | 17 | TGTGCCCGCAGCACTCGGAGAGGGGCGGGGACCACCGGGGAGCTGTTTTTT | CARSTRRGAGTTGELFF
- | TRBJ1-5 | TRBV10-3 | - | 14 | TGTGGCATCGGTGAGTCTCAGGGCAGTGAGCCCCAGCATTTT | CGIGESQGSEPQHF
- | TRBJ2-1 | TRBV5-6 | TRBD2 | 18 | TGTGCCAGCAGCTTGGCCGGGATCGCGGGAGGTTGGTACAATGAGCAGTTCTTC | CASSLAGIAGGWYNEQFF
many | TRBJ1-4 | TRBV12-3/TRBV12-4 | TRBD1 | 13 | TGTGCCAGCAGTAGGGGGCTCGATGAAAAACTGTTTTTT | CASSRGLDEKLFF
- | TRBJ2-3 | TRBV5-4 | TRBD2 | 13 | TGTGCCAGCAGCTTACTAGCGGGTGGGTCCGAGTATTTT | CASSLLAGGSEYF
- | TRBJ1-2 | TRBV28 | - | 12 | TGTGCCAGCAGTTCGTCCAGATATGGCTACACCTTC | CASSSSRYGYTF
- | TRBJ2-3 | TRBV28 | - | 15 | TGTGCCAGCAGTTTTGGGACATCTAGCACAGATACGCAGTATTTT | CASSFGTSSTDTQYF
- | TRBJ2-1 | TRBV6-2/TRBV6-3 | - | 17 | TGTGCAAGCAGTACGGGCCGTCGGATAAGCTCCTACAATGAGCGGTTCTTC | CASSTGRRISSYNERFF
- | TRBJ2-5 | TRBV5-1 | - | 14 | TGCGCCAGCAGCTTGTCGTGGGCTCGGGAGACCCAGTACTTC | CASSLSWARETQYF
- | TRBJ2-5 | TRBV28 | - | 15 | TGTGCCAGCAGTTTGTTTGGCGGAATACAAGAGACCCAGTACTTC | CASSLFGGIQETQYF
once | TRBJ2-5 | TRBV11-2 | TRBD2 | 16 | TGTGCCAGCAGCCTAGGACTAGCAGGAAACCAAGAGGCCCAGTACTTC | CASSLGLAGNQEAQYF
few | TRBJ2-7 | TRBV6-1 | TRBD1 | 14 | TGTGCCAGCAGGGCGGGACAGGGCTCCTACGAGCAGTACTTC | CASRAGQGSYEQYF
few | TRBJ2-7 | TRBV30 | - | 15 | TGTGCCGGTTGGTCCACGGGACTTAGCTCGGTCGAGCAGTACTTC | CAGWSTGLSSVEQYF
- | TRBJ2-3 | TRBV19 | - | 15 | TGTGCCAGTAGTGACCGTCGGAGGGAGTCAGATACGCAGTATTTT | CASSDRRRESDTQYF
- | TRBJ2-6 | TRBV29-1 | - | 15 | TGCAGCGTTGCCGGGACATGGTTCGGGGCCAACGTCCTGACTTTC | CSVAGTWFGANVLTF
- | TRBJ1-5 | TRBV12-3/TRBV12-4 | - | 13 | TGTACCAGCAGTCCTGGAGACGGTCAGCCCCAGCATTTT | CTSSPGDGQPQHF
- | TRBJ2-2 | TRBV5-8 | - | 17 | TGTGCCAGCAGCCCGCCGTGGGGGGCTCCGAAGACCGGCGAGCTGTTTTTT | CASSPPWGAPKTGELFF
many | TRBJ2-7 | TRBV6-5 | - | 12 | TGTGCCAGCAGGGGCAACGGTTACGAGCAGTACTTC | CASRGNGYEQYF
few | TRBJ2-7 | TRBV11-2 | TRBD2 | 17 | TGTGCCAGCCACCCGGGGGCCAGCGGGAGGGCCTTAGGAGAGCAGTACTTC | CASHPGASGRALGEQYF
- | TRBJ2-6 | TRBV14 | - | 13 | TGTGCCAGCAGTCCGAGTAGAGTCAACGTGCTGACTTTC | CASSPSRVNVLTF
many | TRBJ2-1 | TRBV6-2/TRBV6-3 | - | 15 | TGTGCCAGCAGTTACTCAGTCACAACCTACAATGAGCAGTTCTTC | CASSYSVTTYNEQFF
- | TRBJ2-1 | TRBV11-2 | - | 13 | TGCGCCAGCAGCCCCCTTCTGGGCTATGAGCAGTTCTTC | CASSPLLGYEQFF
few | TRBJ1-3 | TRBV6-1 | - | 16 | TGTGCCAGCAGTGAATCGGGAACAAGGACTGGAAACACCATATATTTT | CASSESGTRTGNTIYF
- | TRBJ2-7 | TRBV6-2/TRBV6-3 | TRBD2 | 17 | TGTGCCAGCAGCCAGAGACCGGGACTAGCAGGGACCCACGCGCAGTACTTC | CASSQRPGLAGTHAQYF
- | TRBJ2-7 | TRBV11-3 | - | 14 | TGTGCCAGCACCCACTCGATCAGTCCCCACGAGCAGTACTTC | CASTHSISPHEQYF
many | TRBJ2-7 | TRBV5-4 | - | 13 | TGTGCCAGCAGCATACGGGACTCCTACGAGCAGTACTTC | CASSIRDSYEQYF
- | TRBJ2-2 | TRBV11-2 | - | 17 | TGTGCCAGCAGCTTAGTGGGGGCGCGGTCGTACACCGGGAAGCTGTTTTTT | CASSLVGARSYTGKLFF
- | TRBJ2-1 | TRBV7-9 | TRBD2 | 17 | TGTGCCAGCAGTCCAATTAGCGGGAGGGCCCGGGACAATGAGCAGTTCTTC | CASSPISGRARDNEQFF
- | TRBJ1-1 | TRBV29-1 | - | 15 | TGCAGCGTTGAAGCCTGCAGGGATTTCGACACTGAAGCTTTCTTT | CSVEACRDFDTEAFF
many | TRBJ2-1 | TRBV29-1 | - | 13 | TGCAGCGGACTGGCTAGCACCTACAATGAGCAGTTCTTC | CSGLASTYNEQFF
many | TRBJ2-5 | TRBV10-3 | TRBD2 | 18 | TGTGCCATTCGCCGCACTAGCGGGGGGGGAGCACCACAAGAGACCCAGTACTTC | CAIRRTSGGGAPQETQYF
- | TRBJ2-5 | TRBV18 | TRBD1 | 15 | TGTGCCAGCTCACCAATTAGGGGGCTTGAGGAGACCCAGTATTTC | CASSPIRGLEETQYF